This T cell receptor (beta chain) was captured in a study of siplizumab effects on memory and regulatory T cells. The study's findings and limits: Most proliferating CD4+ or CD8+ clones, roughly 75-96%, had no naive or memory assignment. Few alloreactive clones mapped to unstimulated subsets.

Produced via immunoSEQ multiplex PCR; TCRdb's table is partial and in-frame only. In the table there are some 100,000 clones, 75% to 95% of which are singletons. The trim removed 4 bases at V and 3 bases at J, leaving 8 bases unmatched. The CDR3 has 15 residues. From germline, CDR1 is SGHAT and CDR2 FQNNGV. To note about this clone: Its target is not known.

The chain combines TRBV11-2 with TRBJ2-7; 8 bases match TRBD1. The sample taken for sequencing was CD4+ T cells sorted from blood. The clonotype originates from a human donor in good health. Some clones in this sample may be carry-over from other donors' samples. The CDR3 DNA follows: TGTGCCAGCAGCTCTCTCCGGGACAGGAGCTACGAGCAGTACTTC. Its protein is CASSSLRDRSYEQYF.